The 27 T cell receptor beta chains listed next were all sequenced from one sample in a study of blood T cell repertoires in COVID-19. Only in-frame clones appear in the TCRdb table, and some are missing; sequencing was by immunoSEQ multiplex PCR. The table has approximately 230,000 clones, roughly 85% seen once. The sequenced material came from peripheral blood. These receptors originate from a man aged 25-40 years who had recovered from COVID-19.

This chain links TRBV6-5 with TRBJ2-4; 9 nucleotides match TRBD1. V lost 6 bases, J lost 14 bases, and 17 bases stayed unmatched. Looked up from germline, CDR1 is MNHEY and CDR2 is SVGAGI. This CDR3 spans 15 amino acids. The CDR3 coding sequence is TGTGCCAGCAGCTATCGAGTCGCCCCTCGGGACAGGGAGTACTTC. It translates to CASSYRVAPRDREYF.

V gene TRBV5-1 combines with J gene TRBJ1-4; D call uncertain. The CDR3 length is 14 residues. The germline V and J ends were trimmed by 1 base and 0 bases, with 4 bases remaining between them. The germline gives CDR1 SGHRS, CDR2 YFSETQ. The CDR3 is CASSLLATNEKLFF. The CDR3 DNA reads TGCGCCAGCAGCTTGCTTGCAACTAATGAAAAACTGTTTTTT.

The chain combines TRBV12-3 or TRBV12-4 with TRBJ2-7; D might be TRBD2 (5 bases). Trimming cost V 1 base and J 7 bases, with 11 bases left between them. CDR3 size: 13 residues. CDR3 amino acids: CASSLGGLGEQYF. CDR3 bases: TGTGCCAGCAGTTTAGGCGGGCTAGGAGAGCAGTACTTC.

This clone appeared a single time. The chain recombines TRBV19 with TRBJ2-7, with no clear D. The V gene's germline CDR1 is LNHDA and CDR2 SQIVND (reference sequence). Trimming took off 3 bases at V and 5 bases at J, with 11 bases between the two ends. The CDR3 consists of 13 residues. The CDR3 loop is CASSMLAADEQYF. In nucleotides, the CDR3 is TGTGCCAGTAGTATGTTGGCGGCAGACGAGCAGTACTTC.

The chain carries TRBV5-1 and TRBJ2-7; 9 bases align to TRBD1. Germline CDR1 SGHRS, CDR2 YFSETQ. Trimming cost V 0 bases and J 3 bases; bases outside gene matches: 7. The CDR3 loop spans 16 amino acids. The CDR3 sequence is CASSLALSGQGYEQYF. For the CDR3, the DNA is TGCGCCAGCAGCTTGGCCTTGTCGGGACAGGGCTACGAGCAGTACTTC.

This clone has only one observation. The chain links TRBV21-1 to TRBJ1-3; TRBD1 is taken as the D call from the table, unchecked against the DNA. TRBV21-1 is a pseudogene segment. The CDR3 length is 15 residues. CDR3 nucleotide sequence: TGTGCCAGCAGCCGAGGACAGTCCTCTGGAAACACCATATATTTT. Translated, it gives CASSRGQSSGNTIYF.

V gene TRBV7-2 combines with J gene TRBJ2-1, with D uncertain. The CDR3 is 17 amino acids. V was shortened by 3 bases and J by 0 bases, with 15 bases between the two germline ends. The V gene's germline CDR1 is SGHTA and CDR2 FQGNSA. The CDR3 protein is CASSFSMMMSSYNEQFF. In DNA, the CDR3 is TGTGCCAGCAGCTTCTCTATGATGATGAGCTCCTACAATGAGCAGTTCTTC.

This clone appeared a single time. This chain joins TRBV12-3 or TRBV12-4 and TRBJ1-1; D call uncertain. V was shortened by 4 bases and J by 1 base, with 4 bases between the two germline ends. The CDR3 covers 12 residues. CDR3 sequence (DNA): TGTGCCAGCAGTTCAGAGAACACTGAAGCTTTCTTT. It encodes CASSSENTEAFF.

This sequence joins TRBV5-6 and TRBJ2-5; a weak D match, TRBD2 (5 bases). Trimming stripped 2 bases from V and 4 bases from J, with 12 bases between. CDR1 is SGHDT and CDR2 is YYEEEE in the germline V gene. The CDR3 is made up of 14 amino acids. In DNA form, the CDR3 reads TGTGCCAGCAGCTTCAGGTCGGGATCAGAGACCCAGTACTTC. Its protein is CASSFRSGSETQYF.

The CDR3 loop is CASSLRGQGLHYGYTF. The CDR3 DNA sequence: TGTGCCAGCAGCTTGAGGGGACAGGGACTTCACTATGGCTACACCTTC. This chain uses TRBV5-4 with TRBJ1-2; 9 bases are a match to TRBD1. V lost 1 base and J lost 3; bases outside the gene matches: 7. Per the germline V gene, CDR1 is SGHNT and CDR2 is YYREEE (reference sequence). The CDR3 contains 16 residues.

There are a few counts of this clone. The chain employs TRBV14 and TRBJ1-1; 9 bases are a match to TRBD1. This CDR3 has 14 residues. After removal of 5 bases from V and 8 bases from J, the junction contained 9 bases not matched to a gene. From germline, CDR1 is SGHDN and CDR2 FVKESK. For the CDR3, the DNA is TGTGCCAGCAGCGAATGGGACAGGGTAACCGAAGCTTTCTTT. This sequence encodes CASSEWDRVTEAFF.

This chain connects TRBV9 to TRBJ1-2; D is possibly TRBD1 (6 bases). The CDR3 is made up of 15 amino acids. CDR1 SGDLS and CDR2 YYNGEE come from the germline V gene. Between the trimmed V and J ends, which lost 4 bases and 8 bases, there was a span of 21 bases. CDR3 coding DNA: TGTGCCAGCAGCTTCCCCGGACAGCCCCATTCGGGCTACACCTTC. Encoded protein: CASSFPGQPHSGYTF.

V and J are TRBV4-1 and TRBJ1-2, with 8 bases lining up with TRBD1. With V trimmed by 4 bases and J by 0 bases, 4 bases remained unmatched. The CDR3 totals 15 residues. Germline CDR1 is MGHRA and CDR2 is YSYEKL. The CDR3 sequence: CASSLQGAANYGYTF. The CDR3 coding sequence is TGCGCCAGCAGCCTTCAGGGGGCCGCTAACTATGGCTACACCTTC.

The CDR3 DNA reads TGTGCCAGCAGTTTCAATCCGACAGGCCCTCGAGTGTTTTTT. Translating it yields CASSFNPTGPRVFF. The genes are TRBV6-5 and TRBJ1-4; tentative D call: TRBD1 (6 bases). Germline CDR1 reads MNHEY; CDR2 reads SVGAGI. CDR3 length equals 14 residues. Trimming took 4 bases from V and 15 from J, leaving 21 bases between them.

The V gene is TRBV11-2, the J gene TRBJ1-6; D is unresolved. The V gene lost 7 bases and the J gene lost 7 bases, with 17 bases spanning the gap. Germline V lookup: CDR1 SGHAT, CDR2 FQNNGV. This CDR3 is 15 amino acids long. The CDR3 spells CASTSEGLRNSPLHF. CDR3 in DNA: TGTGCCAGCACTTCAGAGGGCCTACGGAATTCACCCCTCCACTTT.

V gene TRBV6-1 combines with J gene TRBJ1-5; D is unresolved. Per the germline V gene, CDR1 is MNHNS and CDR2 is SASEGT. V dropped 0 bases and J dropped 0 bases, with 9 bases sitting between them. The CDR3 loop spans 16 amino acids. The CDR3, as DNA: TGTGCCAGCAGTGAAGCCCCCAGAAATAGCAATCAGCCCCAGCATTTT. It encodes CASSEAPRNSNQPQHF.

The chain uses TRBV6-5 and TRBJ1-2, with TRBD1 matching over 7 bases. Germline V gene data show CDR1 as MNHEY and CDR2 as SVGAGI. The junction had 5 bases not matched to a gene; V was cut back by 0 bases and J by 7 bases. The CDR3 runs 14 residues. CDR3 coding DNA: TGTGCCAGCAGTTACTCTGGGCAGGGGGTTGGCTACACCTTC. It codes for CASSYSGQGVGYTF.

The J gene is TRBJ2-3, the V gene TRBV11-2; 10 nucleotides match TRBD2. Germline-derived CDR1 and CDR2 are SGHAT and FQNNGV. The CDR3 runs 17 residues. With V trimmed by 5 bases and J by 0 bases, 8 bases remained unmatched. CDR3 sequence reads: CASSPRASGGSTDTQYF. As DNA, the CDR3 is TGTGCCAGCAGCCCGCGGGCTAGCGGGGGAAGCACAGATACGCAGTATTTT.

V usage is TRBV4-3 and J usage is TRBJ1-2, with a possible D match to TRBD1 (6 bases). In germline, CDR1 is LGHNA, CDR2 YSLEER. The CDR3 is 14 residues long. V lost 3 bases, J lost 7 bases, and 15 bases lay in between. CDR3 nucleotides: TGCGCCAGCAGCCAGGCGGACAGTGCGGGTGGCTACACCTTC. Translation: CASSQADSAGGYTF.

This rearrangement joins TRBV7-9 to TRBJ1-2, with TRBD1 identical over 8 bases. Germline trimming cut 2 bases from V and 0 bases from J; bases unmatched to any gene: 8. The CDR3 runs 17 residues. Germline values: CDR1 SEHNR, CDR2 FQNEAQ (reference sequence). The CDR3 coding sequence is TGTGCCAGCAGCTTAACCCGCTCGACAGGGGCTAACTATGGCTACACCTTC. Its translation: CASSLTRSTGANYGYTF.

The chain is built from TRBV5-1 and TRBJ1-2, with 10 positions matching TRBD1. In germline, CDR1 is SGHRS, CDR2 YFSETQ. V lost 8 bases, J lost 1 base, and 11 bases stayed unmatched. The CDR3 contains 16 residues. The CDR3 sequence is CASSPGQGLDNYGYTF. For the CDR3, the DNA is TGCGCCAGTTCTCCGGGACAGGGGCTGGATAACTATGGCTACACCTTC.

The sample holds one count of this clone. V gene TRBV11-2 combines with J gene TRBJ2-7; 8 bases fit TRBD1. The CDR3 covers 17 residues. Germline V lookup: CDR1 SGHAT, CDR2 FQNNGV. V shed 1 base, J shed 2 bases, and the junction held 10 bases outside the gene matches. The CDR3 sequence is CASSLAAGTGLPYEQYF. The CDR3 bases are TGTGCCAGCAGCTTAGCCGCCGGGACAGGCCTGCCCTACGAGCAGTACTTC.

This CDR3 is CASSHPDRGRSSYGYTF. The CDR3 DNA follows: TGTGCCAGCTCACACCCCGACAGGGGTCGGTCCTCCTATGGCTACACCTTC. The rearrangement uses TRBV18 and TRBJ1-2; 8 bases match TRBD1. V lost 4 bases and J lost 4; bases outside the gene matches: 14. Germline CDR1 and CDR2: KGHSH and LQKENI. This CDR3 has 17 amino acids.

This clone was recorded once. The chain couples TRBV7-7 to TRBJ2-5; 9 bases align to TRBD2. J was trimmed by 5 bases and V by 5 bases; bases with no gene match: 24. The CDR3 covers 20 residues. CDR1 is SSHAT and CDR2 is FNYEAQ in the germline V gene (reference sequence). The CDR3 sequence is CASSPGNRGLAILSGETQYF. CDR3 in DNA: TGTGCCAGCAGCCCCGGTAACCGAGGACTAGCGATTTTAAGTGGGGAGACCCAGTACTTC.

The chain has TRBV5-1 and TRBJ2-7; 10 bases match TRBD2. Germline V lookup: CDR1 SGHRS, CDR2 YFSETQ. Trimming removed 0 bases from V and 1 base from J; junction bases left unmatched: 10. This CDR3 contains 18 residues. The CDR3 nucleotides read TGCGCCAGCAGCTTGGCTCCCCCTACTAGCGGGGAGTCCTACGAGCAGTACTTC. Protein product: CASSLAPPTSGESYEQYF.

The chain carries TRBV29-1 and TRBJ2-7; a possible D gene is TRBD1 (5 bases). The CDR3 sequence is 13 residues long. Looked up from germline, CDR1 is SQVTM and CDR2 is ANQGSEA. Trimming removed 8 bases at V and 1 base at J, with 15 bases between. The CDR3 here is CSIRQSRSYEQYF. Here the CDR3 DNA reads TGCAGCATTAGACAGTCCAGGTCCTACGAGCAGTACTTC.

The chain employs TRBV5-1 and TRBJ2-3; possible D gene TRBD2, 6 bases. CDR3 length: 15 amino acids. V was pared by 4 bases and J by 1 base, with 13 bases between. Germline V gives CDR1 SGHRS, CDR2 YFSETQ. The CDR3 protein is CASSTGVFGTDTQYF. The DNA for the CDR3 is TGCGCCAGCAGCACGGGGGTGTTCGGCACAGATACGCAGTATTTT.